The 31 T cell receptor beta chains given below trace back to one sample, sequenced in a study of CD8+ T cells in alopecia areata listed by TCRdb under 2018. Libraries were prepared through the immunoSEQ multiplex PCR assay. RNA was extracted from all samples and reverse transcribed into cDNA, which served as template for TCR sequencing. Sourced from immuneACCESS, this table was stored by TCRdb with only in-frame sequences that have V and J called. A share of the clones is absent; for the studies checked, an unresolved V gene accounts for under half, and the remainder has no known explanation. The sample table records under 250,000 clones; 66% of these occur just once. Of the sample, 1% to 1.5% is held by the ten largest clones. Explained via the paper, the treatment or condition label denotes: oral pan-JAK inhibitor, 5-10 mg twice daily. Sequencing was performed on CD4+ T cells sorted from blood, taken between weeks 43 and 45, from a patient treated with tofacitinib. The origin of the receptors is a human donor with alopecia areata.

The rearrangement joins TRBV7-9 to TRBJ1-4; 9 bases line up with TRBD1. The CDR3 is made up of 14 amino acids. Germline V lookup: CDR1 SEHNR, CDR2 FQNEAQ (reference sequence). After removal of 5 bases from V and 7 bases from J, the junction contained 5 bases not matched to a gene. The CDR3 loop is CASSEDRGGEKLFF. The DNA of the CDR3 is TGTGCCAGCAGCGAGGACAGGGGTGGTGAAAAACTGTTTTTT.

The V gene is TRBV30, the J gene TRBJ1-1, with D unresolved. Germline V gene data show CDR1 as GTSNPN and CDR2 as SVGIG (reference sequence). CDR3 length equals 11 residues. V gave up 4 bases and J gave up 10 bases, with 13 bases separating them. The DNA of the CDR3 is TGTGCCTGGACCCCTGGAATAGGAGCTTTCTTT. Protein sequence: CAWTPGIGAFF.

The chain combines TRBV6-5 with TRBJ2-3; D ambiguous. With 5 bases removed from V and 4 bases from J, the gap between germline ends came to 4 bases. Looked up from germline, CDR1 is MNHEY and CDR2 is SVGAGI. The CDR3 length is 11 residues. DNA of the CDR3: TGTGCCAGCAGTGGGGCAGATACGCAGTATTTT. It encodes CASSGADTQYF.

The chain links TRBV2 to TRBJ1-6, with D perhaps matching TRBD1 (6 bases). Germline CDR1 and CDR2: SNHLY and FYNNEI. This CDR3 comprises 18 residues. The V end lost 6 bases, the J end lost 1 base, and 19 bases lay between the germline ends. CDR3 nucleotides: TGTGCCAGCAGCATCCCCACAGGGAGGGGATCCTATAATTCACCCCTCCACTTT. Translated, it gives CASSIPTGRGSYNSPLHF.

This clone was picked up one time. The chain is built from TRBV7-9 and TRBJ1-4, with D possibly being TRBD1 (5 bases). V was shortened by 3 bases and J by 8 bases, with 19 bases between the two germline ends. The CDR3 runs 16 residues. CDR1 and CDR2 (germline): SEHNR, FQNEAQ (reference sequence). The CDR3 here is CASSFLSGGKSEKLFF. The CDR3 coding sequence is TGTGCCAGCAGCTTCCTCAGCGGGGGGAAGAGCGAAAAACTGTTTTTT.

This rearrangement joins TRBV18 to TRBJ1-2; D ambiguous. The CDR3 runs 15 residues. CDR1 KGHSH and CDR2 LQKENI come from the germline V gene. V was cut by 3 bases and J by 0 bases, with 11 bases left in between. The CDR3 loop is CASSPPGRANYGYTF. CDR3 in DNA: TGTGCCAGCTCACCCCCCGGACGGGCTAACTATGGCTACACCTTC.

This clone appeared once. CDR3 amino acids: CASSATDRAETQYF. The CDR3 region has the DNA TGTGCCAGCAGCGCAACGGACAGGGCGGAGACCCAGTACTTC. The chain recombines TRBV9 with TRBJ2-5, with 8 nucleotides matching TRBD1. Germline CDR1 SGDLS, CDR2 YYNGEE. CDR3 length: 14 residues. The ends lost 3 bases at V and 5 bases at J; junction bases unmatched: 6.

This clone was detected many times. The V gene is TRBV7-9, the J gene TRBJ1-2; D is unclear. CDR3 size: 15 residues. CDR1 is SEHNR, CDR2 FQNEAQ, per germline (reference sequence). V was trimmed by 5 bases and J by 4 bases, leaving 17 bases between them. In DNA, the CDR3 is TGTGCCAGCAGCCCTACCCGACTGGAGGGCTATGGCTACACCTTC. Amino acids: CASSPTRLEGYGYTF.

The rearrangement joins TRBV7-8 to TRBJ2-2, with 9 positions matching TRBD1. The trim removed 2 bases at V and 2 bases at J, leaving 6 bases unmatched. From germline, CDR1 is SGHVS and CDR2 FQNEAQ. This CDR3 is built from 17 residues. CDR3 nucleotide sequence: TGTGCCAGCAGCTTATTGTCGGACAGGGGCAACACCGGGGAGCTGTTTTTT. Translating gives CASSLLSDRGNTGELFF.

The chain combines TRBV4-2 with TRBJ2-7; 7 bases are a match to TRBD1. V dropped 1 base and J dropped 2; count of bases not matched to a gene: 5. The CDR3 is 15 residues long. The germline CDR1 and CDR2 sequences are LGHNA and YNFKEQ. In nucleotides, the CDR3 is TGTGCCAGCAGCCAAGGTATGGGACAGACCTACGAGCAGTACTTC. It yields the protein CASSQGMGQTYEQYF.

The rearrangement joins TRBV9 to TRBJ2-7; 8 bases match TRBD1. CDR1 is SGDLS, CDR2 YYNGEE, per germline. The CDR3 totals 13 residues. V lost 3 bases and J lost 3; bases outside the gene matches: 2. CDR3 sequence: CASSGGQGYEQYF. As DNA, the CDR3 is TGTGCCAGCAGCGGCGGACAGGGCTACGAGCAGTACTTC.

The DNA for the CDR3 is TGTGCCAGCAGCAGAGGACAGGTGGAAGCAGCCCTCCACTTT. Its translation: CASSRGQVEAALHF. This chain connects TRBV7-6 to TRBJ1-6, with 7 bases identical to TRBD1. The CDR3 is made up of 14 amino acids. J lost 14 bases, V lost 5 bases, and 12 bases had no gene match. The germline V gene encodes CDR1 SGHVS and CDR2 FNYEAQ. The whole variable domain, remainder taken from reference TRBV7-6 and TRBJ1-6, is GAGVSQSPRYKVTKRGQDVALRCDPISGHVSLYWYRQALGQGPEFLTYFNYEAQQDKSGLPNDRFSAERPEGSISTLTIQRTEQRDSAMYRCASSRGQVEAALHFGNGTRLTVT.

V is TRBV9 and J is TRBJ2-3; 7 nucleotides align to TRBD2. Germline V CDR1 and CDR2: SGDLS, YYNGEE. Trimming at V came to 0 bases and at J to 2 bases, leaving 3 bases not matched to a gene. The CDR3 has 15 amino acids. The CDR3 region is CASSVAGGYTDTQYF. The CDR3 DNA follows: TGTGCCAGCAGCGTAGCGGGGGGTTACACAGATACGCAGTATTTT.

The chain combines TRBV28 with TRBJ2-7; D might be TRBD1 (5 bases). V lost 1 base and J lost 2, with 9 bases in between. The CDR3 loop spans 14 amino acids. Germline lookup yields CDR1 MDHEN and CDR2 SYDVKM. The CDR3 protein is CASSLFRVPYEQYF. Here the CDR3 DNA reads TGTGCCAGCAGTTTATTCAGGGTACCCTACGAGCAGTACTTC.

CDR3 protein: CASSLSGTGVREQFF. CDR3 coding DNA: TGCGCCAGCAGCTTATCAGGGACGGGGGTCCGTGAGCAGTTCTTC. The V and J genes are TRBV5-1 and TRBJ2-1, with D tentatively TRBD2 (6 bases). V was clipped by 2 bases and J by 9 bases, with 18 bases between them. The CDR3 runs to 15 residues. Per the germline V gene, CDR1 is SGHRS and CDR2 is YFSETQ.

The CDR3, as DNA: TGTGCCAGCAGCGGACCGGGACTAGCGGGCGCCCGCTCCTACAATGAGCAGTTCTTC. Its translation is CASSGPGLAGARSYNEQFF. This chain links TRBV9 with TRBJ2-1, with 12 positions matching TRBD2. This CDR3 has 19 residues. Germline CDR1 is SGDLS and CDR2 is YYNGEE. V lost 3 bases and J lost 0; bases outside the gene matches: 10. Full variable domain (missing parts from reference TRBV9 and TRBJ2-1): DSGVTQTPKHLITATGQRVTLRCSPRSGDLSVYWYQQSLDQGLQFLIQYYNGEERAKGNILERFSAQQFPDLHSELNLSSLELGDSALYFCASSGPGLAGARSYNEQFFGPGTRLTVL.

In this sample, this clone turned up a few times. The chain recombines TRBV5-6 with TRBJ1-5; the D is unclear. CDR1 is SGHDT and CDR2 is YYEEEE in the germline V gene. The CDR3 length is 13 residues. Trimming shortened V by 1 base and J by 6 bases, and 8 bases separated the two germline ends. CDR3 sequence (DNA): TGTGCCAGCAGCTTGCAGCAGAGTCAGCCCCAGCATTTT. It translates to CASSLQQSQPQHF.

The chain recombines TRBV4-1 with TRBJ1-5; D remains ambiguous. Germline V CDR1 and CDR2: MGHRA, YSYEKL. The CDR3 consists of 14 residues. The germline V and J ends were trimmed by 2 bases and 7 bases, with 12 bases remaining between them. The CDR3 spells CASSQSPLEQPQHF. CDR3 DNA: TGCGCCAGCAGCCAATCCCCCTTAGAACAGCCCCAGCATTTT.

The chain carries TRBV13 and TRBJ1-2; TRBD1 might be the D (5 bases). Trimming left V 0 bases short and J 2 bases short, with 10 bases between. Per germline, CDR1 PRHDT and CDR2 FYEKMQ (reference sequence). The length of the CDR3 is 15 residues. CDR3 coding DNA: TGTGCCAGCAGCTTAGGCTACGGGGGGAACTATGGCTACACCTTC. As protein: CASSLGYGGNYGYTF.

This clone has only a few counts. The chain couples TRBV11-2 to TRBJ1-1, with a possible D match to TRBD1 (5 bases). V dropped 4 bases and J dropped 0 bases, with 6 bases sitting between them. From germline, CDR1 is SGHAT and CDR2 FQNNGV. CDR3 length equals 13 residues. The CDR3 region has the DNA TGTGCCAGCAGCTGGGGGATGAACACTGAAGCTTTCTTT. This gives the protein CASSWGMNTEAFF.

V gene TRBV28 combines with J gene TRBJ1-5; perhaps TRBD1 as D (5 bases). This CDR3 comprises 15 residues. CDR1 is MDHEN and CDR2 is SYDVKM in the germline V gene. Trimming shortened V by 3 bases and J by 4 bases, and 13 bases separated the two germline ends. The CDR3 spells CASSFGAGRNQPQHF. CDR3 DNA: TGTGCCAGCAGTTTTGGGGCAGGGAGAAATCAGCCCCAGCATTTT. Supplemented by reference TRBV28 and TRBJ1-5, the full variable domain reads DVKVTQSSRYLVKRTGEKVFLECVQDMDHENMFWYRQDPGLGLRLIYFSYDVKMKEKGDIPEGYSVSREKKERFSLILESASTNQTSMYLCASSFGAGRNQPQHFGDGTRLSIL.

This rearrangement joins TRBV25-1 to TRBJ1-1; tentative D call: TRBD1 (6 bases). This CDR3 is 14 amino acids long. The germline gives CDR1 MGHDK, CDR2 SYGVNS. V lost 8 bases and J 0 bases, leaving 13 bases between the germline ends. CDR3 nucleotides: TGTGCCAGCGCTGGACAGACGATGAACACTGAAGCTTTCTTT. Translated, it gives CASAGQTMNTEAFF.

The chain links TRBV30 to TRBJ2-7; D call uncertain. Trimming took off 4 bases at V and 11 bases at J, with 21 bases between the two ends. Germline V gene lookup returns CDR1 GTSNPN and CDR2 SVGIG (reference sequence). The CDR3 consists of 13 residues. CDR3 in DNA: TGTGCCTGGACCGCAAACTCACAATCCTCGAAGTACTTC. This sequence encodes CAWTANSQSSKYF.

The chain uses TRBV29-1 and TRBJ2-7, with D perhaps matching TRBD2 (6 bases). Trimming removed 6 bases at V and 2 bases at J, with 11 bases between. Germline CDR1 and CDR2: SQVTM and ANQGSEA. CDR3 length: 12 amino acids. DNA of the CDR3: TGCAGCGTGGGGACTTACACCTACGAGCAGTACTTC. Amino acid sequence: CSVGTYTYEQYF.

The rearrangement uses TRBV30 and TRBJ2-2; D unresolved. The germline V gene has CDR1 GTSNPN and CDR2 SVGIG (reference sequence). CDR3 length: 12 amino acids. The CDR3 spells CGSRANTGELFF. CDR3 nucleotides: TGTGGGTCACGAGCGAACACCGGGGAGCTGTTTTTT.

This clone was observed a few times. The V and J genes are TRBV5-6 and TRBJ1-1; 12 bases are a match to TRBD1. Germline V gene data show CDR1 as SGHDT and CDR2 as YYEEEE. Unmatched junction bases numbered 8, after V lost 4 bases and J lost 4 bases. The CDR3 has 16 amino acids. The CDR3 DNA sequence: TGTGCCAGCAGCCCGGGACAGGGGGCCTTTGGCACTGAAGCTTTCTTT. It specifies CASSPGQGAFGTEAFF.

The sample holds a few counts of this clone. The V gene is TRBV28, the J gene TRBJ2-7; D may correspond to TRBD1 or TRBD2 (5 bases each). Germline assignment: CDR1 MDHEN and CDR2 SYDVKM. This CDR3 contains 13 residues. V was pared by 7 bases and J by 4 bases, with 14 bases between. CDR3 DNA: TGTGCCAGCATGAACGGGGCGCCGTACGAGCAGTACTTC. Its protein product is CASMNGAPYEQYF.

This clone came up once. The chain recombines TRBV11-3 with TRBJ1-2, with D possibly matching TRBD1 (5 bases). CDR3 size: 18 residues. Germline loops: CDR1 SGHNT, CDR2 YENEEA. The ends were cut back, 5 bases at V and 0 bases at J, with 22 bases in the middle. CDR3 DNA sequence: TGTGCCAGCAGCAAAGGCGTTTGGGACTCACCATCTAACTATGGCTACACCTTC. Translated: CASSKGVWDSPSNYGYTF.

The chain recombines TRBV11-1 with TRBJ1-2, with a tentative D call TRBD1 (5 bases). The germline V gene has CDR1 SGHAT and CDR2 FQDESV (reference sequence). The CDR3 consists of 13 residues. Trimming took 3 bases from V and 3 from J, leaving 8 bases between them. The CDR3 nucleotides read TGTGCCAGCAGCTTCGGCAGGGACTATGGCTACACCTTC. It translates to CASSFGRDYGYTF.

The J gene is TRBJ2-5, the V gene TRBV10-3; a weak D match, TRBD1 (6 bases). CDR1 and CDR2 (germline): ENHRY, SYGVKD. CDR3 length equals 17 residues. Trimming left V 0 bases short and J 5 bases short, with 19 bases between. CDR3 coding DNA: TGTGCCATCAGTGAGTCGAAAGGGCAGGGGAGAGGTGAGACCCAGTACTTC. It is translated as CAISESKGQGRGETQYF.

V gene TRBV29-1 combines with J gene TRBJ2-3; D call uncertain. This CDR3 region has 13 residues. Trimming took 4 bases from V and 4 from J, leaving 12 bases between them. The V gene's germline CDR1 is SQVTM and CDR2 ANQGSEA. CDR3 DNA sequence: TGCAGCGTTGTTCGGAGCGTTGCAGATACGCAGTATTTT. It is translated as CSVVRSVADTQYF.